This record looks at one TCR beta chain sequence and its context. Its antigen is still unknown. This record belongs to a study of cytomegalovirus exposure and HLA in healthy donors. The wider study: Assignment to the Caucasian-associated ancestry cluster applied to about 80% of the approximately 360 genotyped donors. Broader study findings: Later genetic work tied a missense DCLRE1C variant to beta-chain V and J trimming.

Primers included in the PCR were 60 Vbeta and 13 Jbeta primers. Produced via immunoSEQ multiplex PCR; TCRdb's table is partial and in-frame only. The listing contains fewer than 150,000 clones. Germline CDR1 reads MNHEY; CDR2 reads SVGAGI. There are 14 residues in the CDR3. V shed 7 bases and J shed 1 base, with 14 bases lying between them. The source material was PBMCs. The chain uses TRBV6-5 and TRBJ2-7; D is perhaps TRBD1 (6 bases). The sequence was obtained from a woman aged 55-70 years in good health and CMV-seronegative. The CDR3 reads CASTSGHLSYEQYF. DNA for the CDR3: TGTGCCAGCACATCGGGACACCTATCCTACGAGCAGTACTTC.